The table lists the clone carrying this T cell receptor beta chain with a few counts. The antigen is not known. The sample is drawn from a study of T cells in Graves' hyperthyroidism and ophthalmopathy. Notes on the study in general: It was a median 6.5 months before onset that the model predicted ophthalmopathy.

The CDR3 sequence is 20 residues long. V trimming: 0 bases; J trimming: 0 bases; junction bases outside the gene matches: 14. CDR1 is DFQATT and CDR2 is SNEGSKA in the germline V gene (reference sequence). Diagnosis of hyperthyroidism was new in patients aged 18 to 65, and its duration was under 2 months. Diagnoses rested on clinical symptoms, serum thyroxine and TRAb, thyroid ultrasound and orbital computed tomography. Each 10 ml fresh peripheral blood draw supplied the PBMCs. RNA transcripts yielded amplified TCR beta CDR3 regions. A set of HTBI primers served as the primers for a first-round RT-PCR of the TCR CDR3. TCRdb used MiXCR to reprocess the multiplex PCR reads, holding one entry per CDR3 protein. In the table there are a few hundred thousand distinct CDR3 sequences, 15% to 19% of which are singletons.

Sequenced: blood. V usage is TRBV20-1 and J usage is TRBJ2-3; 11 bases are a match to TRBD2. This receptor was taken from a woman aged 25-40 years with Graves' hyperthyroidism. Written as DNA, the CDR3 is TGCAGTGCTAGAGATCTAGGAACTAGCGGGAGTCTGAGAAGCACAGATACGCAGTATTTT. Its protein product is CSARDLGTSGSLRSTDTQYF.